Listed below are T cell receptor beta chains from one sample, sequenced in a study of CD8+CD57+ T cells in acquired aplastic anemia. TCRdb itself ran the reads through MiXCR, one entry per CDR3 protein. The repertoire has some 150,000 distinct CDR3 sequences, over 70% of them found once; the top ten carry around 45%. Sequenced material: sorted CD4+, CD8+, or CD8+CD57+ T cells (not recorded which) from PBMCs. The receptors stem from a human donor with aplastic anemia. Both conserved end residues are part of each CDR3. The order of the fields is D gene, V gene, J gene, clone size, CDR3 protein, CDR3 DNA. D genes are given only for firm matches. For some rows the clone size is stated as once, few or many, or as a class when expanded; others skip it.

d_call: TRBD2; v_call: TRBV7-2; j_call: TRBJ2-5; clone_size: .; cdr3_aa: CASSQEPSGSRQETQYF; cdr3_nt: TGTGCCAGCAGCCAAGAACCTAGCGGGAGTCGCCAAGAGACCCAGTACTTC
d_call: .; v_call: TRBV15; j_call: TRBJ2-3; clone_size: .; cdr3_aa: CATSREYGTDTQYF; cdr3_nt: TGTGCCACCAGCAGAGAATATGGCACAGATACGCAGTATTTT
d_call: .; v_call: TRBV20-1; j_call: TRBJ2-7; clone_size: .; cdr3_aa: CSASSPEFYEQYF; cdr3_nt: TGCAGTGCTAGTTCCCCTGAATTCTACGAGCAGTACTTC
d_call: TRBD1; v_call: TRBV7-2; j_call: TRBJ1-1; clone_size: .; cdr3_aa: CASSFGTVNTEAFF; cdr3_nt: TGTGCCAGCAGCTTCGGGACAGTGAACACTGAAGCTTTCTTT
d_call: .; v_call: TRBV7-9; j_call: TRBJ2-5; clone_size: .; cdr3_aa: CASSGTQYF; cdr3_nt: TGTGCCAGCAGCGGGACCCAGTACTTC
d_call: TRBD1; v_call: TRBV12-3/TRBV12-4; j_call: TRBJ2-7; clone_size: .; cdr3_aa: CASSLSIGDREPYEQYF; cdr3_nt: TGTGCCAGCAGTTTGTCTATCGGGGACAGGGAACCTTACGAGCAGTACTTC
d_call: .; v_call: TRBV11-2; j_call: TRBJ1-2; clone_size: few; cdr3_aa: CASSLDNGPTYTF; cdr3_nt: TGTGCCAGCAGCTTAGATAACGGACCTACCTACACCTTC
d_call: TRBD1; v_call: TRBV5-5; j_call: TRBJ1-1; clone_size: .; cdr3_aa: CASSLDGTADYTEAFF; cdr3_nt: TGCGCCAGCAGCTTGGACGGGACAGCAGACTACACTGAAGCTTTCTTT
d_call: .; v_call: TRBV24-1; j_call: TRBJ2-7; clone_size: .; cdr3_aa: CATSDLRTRNPYEQYF; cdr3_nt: TGTGCCACCAGTGATTTGAGGACACGGAATCCCTACGAGCAGTACTTC
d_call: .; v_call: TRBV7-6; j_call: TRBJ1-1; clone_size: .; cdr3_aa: CASSSGSGTEAFF; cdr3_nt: TGTGCCAGCAGCTCCGGTTCGGGGACAGAAGCTTTCTTT
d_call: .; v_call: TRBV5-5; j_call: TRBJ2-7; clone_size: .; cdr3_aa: CASSLGGQSEQYF; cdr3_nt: TGTGCCAGCAGCTTGGGCGGGCAGAGCGAGCAGTACTTC
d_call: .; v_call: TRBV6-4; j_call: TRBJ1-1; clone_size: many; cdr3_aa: CASSPTLTGNTEAFF; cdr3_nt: TGTGCCAGCAGTCCAACTCTCACAGGGAACACTGAAGCTTTCTTT
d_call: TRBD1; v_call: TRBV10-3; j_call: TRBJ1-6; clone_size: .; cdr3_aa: CAISPETGLSPLHF; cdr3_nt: TGTGCCATCAGCCCTGAGACAGGGTTGTCACCCCTCCACTTT
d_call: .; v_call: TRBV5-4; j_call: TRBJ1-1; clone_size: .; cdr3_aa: CASSSTQDTAAEAFF; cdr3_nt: TGTGCCAGCAGCTCCACCCAAGACACGGCCGCTGAAGCTTTCTTT
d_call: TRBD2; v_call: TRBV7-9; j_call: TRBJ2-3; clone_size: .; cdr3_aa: CASSVAGAGDTQYF; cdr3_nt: TGTGCCAGCAGCGTAGCGGGGGCCGGGGATACGCAGTATTTT
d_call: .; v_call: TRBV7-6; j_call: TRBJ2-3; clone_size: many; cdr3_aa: CASSLDAGTDTQYF; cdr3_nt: TGTGCCAGCAGCTTAGACGCGGGCACAGATACGCAGTATTTT
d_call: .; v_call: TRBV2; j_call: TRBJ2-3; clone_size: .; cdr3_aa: CASSASGRYTDTQYF; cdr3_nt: TGTGCCAGCAGCGCTTCGGGACGCTACACAGATACGCAGTATTTT
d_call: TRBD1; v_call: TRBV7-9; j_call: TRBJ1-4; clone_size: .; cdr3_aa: CASSQRGTGDEKLFF; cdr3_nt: TGTGCCAGCAGCCAGCGAGGGACAGGGGACGAAAAACTGTTTTTT
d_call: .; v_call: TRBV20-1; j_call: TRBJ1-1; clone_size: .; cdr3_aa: CSARDRGNTEAFF; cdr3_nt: TGCAGTGCTAGAGATCGGGGGAACACTGAAGCTTTCTTT
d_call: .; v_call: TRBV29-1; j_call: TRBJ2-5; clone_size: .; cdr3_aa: CSVVTYQETQYF; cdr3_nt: TGCAGCGTTGTAACGTACCAAGAGACTCAGTACTTC
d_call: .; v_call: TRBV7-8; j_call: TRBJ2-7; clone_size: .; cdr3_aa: CASSNDPGQYF; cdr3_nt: TGTGCCAGCAGCAACGACCCCGGGCAGTACTTC
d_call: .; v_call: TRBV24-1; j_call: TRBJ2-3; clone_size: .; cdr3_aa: CATSDGYGAQYF; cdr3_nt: TGTGCCACCAGTGATGGATACGGGGCGCAGTATTTT
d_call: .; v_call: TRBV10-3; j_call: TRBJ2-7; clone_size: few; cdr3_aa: CAISESAGFSYEQYF; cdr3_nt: TGTGCCATCAGTGAGTCGGCCGGGTTCTCCTACGAGCAGTACTTC
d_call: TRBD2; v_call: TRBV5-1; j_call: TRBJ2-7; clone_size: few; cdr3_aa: CASSEREAKQYF; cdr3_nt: TGCGCCAGCAGCGAACGGGAGGCCAAGCAGTACTTC
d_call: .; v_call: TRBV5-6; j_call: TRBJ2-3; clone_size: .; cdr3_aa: CASSRTPRENTQYF; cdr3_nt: TGTGCCAGCAGCCGGACTCCCAGGGAGAATACGCAGTATTTT
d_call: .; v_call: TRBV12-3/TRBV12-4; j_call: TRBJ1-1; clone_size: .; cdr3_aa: CASRTLGENTEAFF; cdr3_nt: TGTGCCAGCAGAACCCTCGGTGAGAACACTGAAGCTTTCTTT
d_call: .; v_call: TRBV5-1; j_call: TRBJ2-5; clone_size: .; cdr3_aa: CASSLGRGTETQYF; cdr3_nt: TGCGCCAGCAGCTTGGGGAGGGGGACAGAGACCCAGTACTTC
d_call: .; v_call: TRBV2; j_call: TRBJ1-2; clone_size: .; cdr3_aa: CASSDTPPSYGYTF; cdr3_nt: TGTGCCAGCAGTGATACCCCACCAAGCTATGGCTACACCTTC
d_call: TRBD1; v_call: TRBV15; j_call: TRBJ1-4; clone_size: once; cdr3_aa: CATSRARTGAPNEKLFF; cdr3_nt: TGTGCCACCAGCAGAGCCCGGACAGGGGCCCCTAATGAAAAACTGTTTTTT
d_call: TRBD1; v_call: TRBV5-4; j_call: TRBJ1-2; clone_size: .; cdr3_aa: CASSGDREYGYTF; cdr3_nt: TGTGCCAGCAGCGGCGACAGGGAGTATGGCTACACCTTC
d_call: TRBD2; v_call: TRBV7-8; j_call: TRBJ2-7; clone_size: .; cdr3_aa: CASSLVSGRAEQYF; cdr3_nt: TGTGCCAGCAGCTTAGTTAGCGGGAGGGCCGAGCAGTACTTC
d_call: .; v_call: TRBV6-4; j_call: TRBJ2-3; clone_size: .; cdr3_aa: CASSEPVAEGTDTQYF; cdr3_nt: TGTGCCAGCAGTGAACCGGTAGCGGAGGGCACAGATACGCAGTATTTT
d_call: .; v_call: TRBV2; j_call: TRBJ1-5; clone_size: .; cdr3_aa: CASSPLDSNQPQHF; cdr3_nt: TGTGCCAGCAGTCCGTTGGACAGCAATCAGCCCCAGCATTTT
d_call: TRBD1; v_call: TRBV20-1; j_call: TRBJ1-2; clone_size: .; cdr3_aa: CSARVDTGEEGYTF; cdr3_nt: TGCAGTGCTAGAGTTGATACAGGGGAAGAAGGCTACACCTTC
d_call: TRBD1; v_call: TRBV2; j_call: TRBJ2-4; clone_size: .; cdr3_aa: CASIDGQDPAKNIQYF; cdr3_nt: TGTGCCAGCATCGATGGACAGGACCCAGCCAAAAACATTCAGTACTTC
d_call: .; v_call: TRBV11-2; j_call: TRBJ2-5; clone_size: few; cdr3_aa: CASSLDREVGETQYF; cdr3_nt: TGTGCCAGCAGCTTAGACAGGGAGGTCGGAGAGACCCAGTACTTC
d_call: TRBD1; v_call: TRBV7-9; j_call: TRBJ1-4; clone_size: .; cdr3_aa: CASSIGQGTNEKLFF; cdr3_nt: TGTGCCAGCAGCATCGGACAGGGCACTAATGAAAAACTGTTTTTT
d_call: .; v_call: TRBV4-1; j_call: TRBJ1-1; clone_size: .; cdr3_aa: CASSQDRAQAWTEAFF; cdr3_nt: TGCGCCAGCAGCCAAGATAGGGCCCAGGCGTGGACTGAAGCTTTCTTT
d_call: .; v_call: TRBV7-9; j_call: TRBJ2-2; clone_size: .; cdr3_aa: CASRLGPGELFF; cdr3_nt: TGTGCCAGCAGATTAGGTCCCGGGGAGCTGTTTTTT
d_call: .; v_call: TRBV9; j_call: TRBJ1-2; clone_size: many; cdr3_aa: CASSVVRVGTRRGGYTF; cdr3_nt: TGTGCCAGCAGCGTAGTAAGAGTAGGCACGCGCAGGGGTGGCTACACCTTC
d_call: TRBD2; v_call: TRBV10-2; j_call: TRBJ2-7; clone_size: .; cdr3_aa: CASSDRVAGGTYEQYF; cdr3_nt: TGCGCCAGCAGTGACCGTGTAGCGGGAGGGACATACGAGCAGTACTTC
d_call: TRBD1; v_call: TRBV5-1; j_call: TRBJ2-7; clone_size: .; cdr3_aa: CASQLQGQGSYEQHF; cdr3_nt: TGCGCCAGCCAACTACAGGGACAGGGTTCCTACGAGCAGCACTTC
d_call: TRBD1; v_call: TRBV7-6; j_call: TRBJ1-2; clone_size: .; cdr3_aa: CASSPGGLSYGYTF; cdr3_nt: TGTGCCAGCAGCCCAGGGGGCCTTAGCTATGGCTACACCTTC
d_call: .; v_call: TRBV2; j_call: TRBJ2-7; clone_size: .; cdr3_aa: CASSEGGTYERYF; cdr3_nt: TGTGCCAGCAGTGAGGGGGGAACCTACGAGAGGTACTTC
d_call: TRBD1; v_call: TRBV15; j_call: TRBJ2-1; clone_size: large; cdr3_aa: CATSSSRSGQGLNEQFF; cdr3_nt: TGTGCCACCAGCAGCTCCAGGTCGGGACAGGGGTTGAATGAGCAGTTCTTC
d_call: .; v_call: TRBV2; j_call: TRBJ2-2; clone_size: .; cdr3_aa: CASSESRNTGELFF; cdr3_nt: TGTGCCAGCAGTGAGTCTCGGAACACCGGGGAGCTGTTTTTT
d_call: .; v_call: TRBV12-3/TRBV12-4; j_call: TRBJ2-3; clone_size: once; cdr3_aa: CASSFTGAPTDTQYF; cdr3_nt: TGTGCCAGCAGTTTCACTGGGGCCCCCACAGATACGCAGTATTTT
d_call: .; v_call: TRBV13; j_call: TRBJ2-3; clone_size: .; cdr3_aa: CASSRDPQSTDTQYF; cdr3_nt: TGTGCCAGCAGCCGGGACCCGCAAAGCACAGATACGCAGTATTTT
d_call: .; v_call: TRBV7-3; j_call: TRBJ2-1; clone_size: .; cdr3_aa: CASSSDLSSYNEQFF; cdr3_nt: TGTGCCAGCAGCTCGGACTTAAGCTCCTACAATGAGCAGTTCTTC
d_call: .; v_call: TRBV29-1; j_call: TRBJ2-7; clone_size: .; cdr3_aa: CSVVEDVCEQYF; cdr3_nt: TGCAGCGTTGTGGAGGACGTCTGCGAGCAGTACTTC
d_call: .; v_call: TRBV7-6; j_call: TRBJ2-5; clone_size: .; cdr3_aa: CASSLAPTNSETQYF; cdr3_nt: TGTGCCAGCAGCTTAGCTCCGACCAATTCTGAGACCCAGTACTTC